This T cell receptor beta chain came from a study of human T cells and chemical hapten exposure. This clonotype was recorded many times. TCRdb reprocessed the RACE reads with MiXCR, giving one entry per CDR3 protein. The sample has around 380,000 distinct CDR3 sequences, roughly 4.8% seen once; the top ten hold 2% to 2.5%. Time point given: patch test 1, 2 weeks after DPC sensitization. Treatment reported: therapeutic diphenylcyclopropenone sensitization with weekly scalp DPC. The sequencing used whole blood, collected in connection with sensitization to the hapten diphenylcyclopropenone (DPC). This receptor was taken from a woman in her forties or fifties with alopecia areata. Some clones in this sample may be carry-over from other donors' samples.

CDR3 sequence: CASSPTGARNTIYF. The CDR3 DNA reads TGTGCCAGCTCACCGACGGGAGCTCGAAACACCATATATTTT. The chain recombines TRBV18 with TRBJ1-3; unclear D gene. The germline V gene encodes CDR1 KGHSH and CDR2 LQKENI. The CDR3 consists of 14 residues. V lost 3 bases to trimming and J lost 5 bases, with 11 bases between them.